The clone carrying this T cell receptor beta chain was seen a few times. The antigen is not known. Diagnosis of hyperthyroidism was new in patients aged 18 to 65, and its duration was under 2 months. Clinical symptoms, serum thyroxine and TRAb, thyroid ultrasound and orbital computed tomography together formed the diagnostic basis. The sample comes from a study of T cells in Graves' hyperthyroidism and ophthalmopathy. Findings and caveats of the study: Ophthalmopathy cases were set apart from stable hyperthyroidism by a 13 V-J model. Appearing also in blood were most of the thyroid clonotypes expanded above 0.001.

V lost 5 bases and J 4 bases, leaving 20 bases between the germline ends. The length of the CDR3 is 16 residues. Amplification of TCR beta CDR3 regions used RNA as the template. HTBI primers were employed in a first-round RT-PCR of the TCR CDR3. TCRdb processed the multiplex PCR reads anew with MiXCR; each CDR3 protein has one entry. The sample includes fewer than 900,000 distinct CDR3 sequences, approximately 18% of them seen just once. The sequenced sample was blood. The chain joins TRBV12-3 or TRBV12-4 to TRBJ1-1; D perhaps matches TRBD1 (6 bases). The clonotype comes from a woman aged 45 to 65 with Graves' hyperthyroidism that later progressed to Graves' ophthalmopathy. The CDR3 sequence: CASSKHNRGLGTEAFF. In DNA, the CDR3 is TGTGCCAGCAGTAAACATAATAGGGGGTTGGGCACTGAAGCTTTCTTT.